This TCR beta chain was profiled in a study of cytomegalovirus exposure and HLA in healthy donors. Points from the study as a whole: Earlier results showed most TCR beta V segments being productive about 87% or about 30% of the time. CMV antigen specificity was confirmed in vitro for a few CMV-associated chains. The authors excluded some V segments, including TRBV6-2 and TRBV6-3, as indistinguishable. After further analysis at a later stage, 17,000 or so TCR beta sequences were associated with HLA alleles at 0.05 false discovery rate.

V dropped 2 bases and J dropped 2; count of bases not matched to a gene: 4. CDR1 is LGHNT and CDR2 is FRNRAP in the germline V gene. The CDR3 runs to 16 residues. On this clone: Its antigen is not identified.

PCR primers comprised 60 Vbeta and 13 Jbeta primers. TCRdb's table, derived via immunoSEQ multiplex PCR, lists solely in-frame clones and lacks some. Of some 100,000 clones listed, roughly 70% are singletons. What was sequenced was PBMCs. The chain uses TRBV12-5 and TRBJ2-5; 11 bases match TRBD2. The TCR was taken from a man between 35 and 55 years old in good health and CMV-seronegative. The CDR3 protein is CASGLTGLAGQETQYF. DNA for the CDR3: TGTGCTAGTGGTTTGACTGGACTAGCGGGTCAAGAGACCCAGTACTTC. Full variable domain (rest looked up from reference TRBV12-5 and TRBJ2-5): DARVTQTPRHKVTEMGQEVTMRCQPILGHNTVFWYRQTMMQGLELLAYFRNRAPLDDSGMPKDRFSAEMPDATLATLKIQPSEPRDSAVYFCASGLTGLAGQETQYFGPGTRLLVL.